The rows below give T cell receptor beta chains drawn from one sample of a study of graft-versus-host responses after intestinal transplantation. TCRdb's table, derived via immunoSEQ multiplex PCR, lists solely in-frame clones and lacks some. The table includes over 5,000 clones, approximately 70% detected once. The material was PBMCs, obtained 300 to 340 days after intestinal transplant. The receptor set was obtained from a human patient who received an intestinal transplant, so some T cells may come from the graft donor. Both conserved end residues are part of each CDR3. D genes are given only for firm matches. Rows give clone size only sometimes, using once, few, many, or a class for an expanded clone.

v_call	d_call	j_call	clone_size	cdr3_nt	cdr3_aa
TRBV23-1	TRBD2	TRBJ2-5	NA	TGCGCCAGCAGTAAAACTAGCGGGGGGGAGAGGCCCAGTTACCGGGCCCAGTACTTC	CASSKTSGGERPSYRAQYF
TRBV21-1	NA	TRBJ1-3	NA	TGTGCCAGCAGCAAAGGACACTCTGGAAACACCATATATTTT	CASSKGHSGNTIYF
TRBV6-1	NA	TRBJ1-1	NA	TGTGCCAGCACCGGAGGGAGAAACACTGAAGCTTTCTTT	CASTGGRNTEAFF
TRBV5-1	NA	TRBJ2-1	NA	TGCGCCAGCAGCCTGTGGGAGGGGGGGTATTACAATGAGCAGTTCTTC	CASSLWEGGYYNEQFF
TRBV4-3	TRBD1	TRBJ1-6	once	TGCGCCAGCAGCCAAGAAACGGGGACAGGGGGCTCACCCCTCCACTTT	CASSQETGTGGSPLHF
TRBV11-2	TRBD2	TRBJ2-7	NA	TGTGCCAGCAGCTGGACTAGCGGAACTTACGAGCAGTACTTC	CASSWTSGTYEQYF
TRBV29-1	NA	TRBJ1-1	NA	TGCAGCGTCGCTATGGGACACTTGAACACTGAAGCTTTCTTT	CSVAMGHLNTEAFF
TRBV27	NA	TRBJ2-7	NA	TGTGCCAGCAGGTTGCTCGGGACGGACGAGCAGTACTTC	CASRLLGTDEQYF
TRBV7-9	TRBD1	TRBJ2-3	few	TGTGCCAGCAGCCCTCCCGGGGACAGGGGACCAGATACGCAGTATTTT	CASSPPGDRGPDTQYF
TRBV30	NA	TRBJ2-3	NA	TGTGCCTGGAACGAGGCAACTAGCACAGATACGCAGTATTTT	CAWNEATSTDTQYF
TRBV7-2	TRBD1	TRBJ2-6	NA	TGTGCCAGCAGCTTATTCAGGGGGCCCCTCTCTGGGGCCAACGTCCTGACTTTC	CASSLFRGPLSGANVLTF
TRBV6-4	NA	TRBJ2-2	once	TGTGCCAGCAGTGACCGGGACAACACCGGGGAGCTGTTTTTT	CASSDRDNTGELFF
TRBV10-3	NA	TRBJ1-5	NA	TGTGCCATCAGTGATGGTGATCCTCTTCAAGATCAGCCCCAGCATTTT	CAISDGDPLQDQPQHF
TRBV4-3	TRBD2	TRBJ2-3	few	TGCGCCAGCAGCCCAGGGACTAGCGGGGGCACAGATACGCAGTATTTT	CASSPGTSGGTDTQYF
TRBV27	NA	TRBJ1-1	NA	TGTGCCAGCAGTTCGTTCTACAGGCGCTCGAACACTGAAGCTTTCTTT	CASSSFYRRSNTEAFF
TRBV19	TRBD2	TRBJ2-3	few	TGTGCCAGTAGTATAGCGGGGGGGCCAGATACGCAGTATTTT	CASSIAGGPDTQYF
TRBV11-3	TRBD2	TRBJ2-3	NA	TGTGCCAGCAGCCCTTGGACTAGCGGGGAGGTGGATACGCAGTATTTT	CASSPWTSGEVDTQYF
TRBV30	TRBD1	TRBJ1-2	NA	TGTGCCTGGAGTGTAGGGACAGGGAATAACTATGGCTACACCTTC	CAWSVGTGNNYGYTF
TRBV12-2	NA	TRBJ1-5	NA	TGTGCAAGTCGCTTGCAGGGACGGCCGGATCAGCCCCAACATTTT	CASRLQGRPDQPQHF
TRBV4-3	TRBD2	TRBJ2-1	large	TGCGCCAGCAGTCTCGCGGGACTAGCGGGGGATGATGAGCAGTTCTTC	CASSLAGLAGDDEQFF
TRBV7-8	NA	TRBJ1-2	NA	TGTGCCAGCAGCTTAGTATTTCGGGAAGGGAAGAACTATGGCTACACCTTC	CASSLVFREGKNYGYTF
TRBV15	TRBD2	TRBJ2-3	NA	TGTGCCACCAGCAGTGGGACTAGCGCTAGCACAGATACGCAGTATTTT	CATSSGTSASTDTQYF
TRBV25-1	TRBD1	TRBJ1-1	NA	TGTGCCAGCAGTGTGGTAGGGGGCGGGACTGAAGCTTTCTTT	CASSVVGGGTEAFF
TRBV4-2	TRBD2	TRBJ2-5	NA	TGTGCCAGCAAGGGACTAGCGGGGGACCAAGAGACCCAGTACTTC	CASKGLAGDQETQYF
TRBV19	NA	TRBJ1-5	NA	TGTGCCAGTAGTATAGGGGGACGAGACAATCAGCCCCAGCATTTT	CASSIGGRDNQPQHF
TRBV5-5	NA	TRBJ1-2	NA	TGCGCCAGCAGCCAAGACAGCGGATATACTAACTATGGCTACACCTTC	CASSQDSGYTNYGYTF
TRBV27	TRBD1	TRBJ1-5	NA	TGTGCCAGCAGTTGGACAGGCCAGAATCAGCCCCAGCATTTT	CASSWTGQNQPQHF
TRBV6-4	NA	TRBJ1-5	NA	TGTGCCAGCAGTGAGAGCTATAGCAATCAGCCCCAGCATTTT	CASSESYSNQPQHF
TRBV7-2	TRBD2	TRBJ2-1	once	TGTGCCAGCAGCCCCGCGGGGGGTCGGCAGTTCTTC	CASSPAGGRQFF
TRBV7-2	NA	TRBJ1-4	NA	TGTGCCAGCAGCTTATCCGGGGGCGCTCATGAAAAACTGTTTTTT	CASSLSGGAHEKLFF
TRBV9	NA	TRBJ1-1	NA	TGTGCCAGCAGCGTAGGTCAGCTGAACACTGAAGCTTTCTTT	CASSVGQLNTEAFF
TRBV10-3	TRBD1	TRBJ2-1	NA	TGTGCCATTTTTATTCGGGACAGCTACAATGAGCAGTTCTTC	CAIFIRDSYNEQFF
TRBV7-2	NA	TRBJ1-5	NA	TGTGCCAGCAGCCGGGAAATCGATCAGCCCCAGCATTTT	CASSREIDQPQHF
TRBV7-2	NA	TRBJ1-1	NA	TGTGCCAGCAGCTTAACCTCTGTCGGATCGAACACTGAAGCTTTCTTT	CASSLTSVGSNTEAFF
TRBV19	NA	TRBJ2-3	NA	TGTGCCAGTAGCAGAGGGGTGAAAGGCACAGATACGCAGTATTTT	CASSRGVKGTDTQYF
TRBV11-3	TRBD2	TRBJ2-7	NA	TGTGCCAGCAGCTATACTTGGACTAGCGGGTTCTACGAGCAGTGCTTC	CASSYTWTSGFYEQCF
TRBV4-3	NA	TRBJ1-2	NA	TGCGCCAGCAGCCAAGATGCCGGGTATACTAACTATGGCTACACCTTC	CASSQDAGYTNYGYTF